This section outlines one TCR beta chain sequence together with its context. The antigen is undetermined. CDR3 length equals 16 residues. CDR1 LNHDA and CDR2 SQIVND come from the germline V gene (reference sequence). TRB was amplified by touch-down multiplex PCR, primer pools A and B combined. No DNA is given; TCRdb re-called the multiplex PCR reads and lists each CDR3 protein once. Here the sample table reports roughly 2,100 distinct CDR3 sequences. The sample comes from a study of T cell clusters in autoimmune cytopenias. Overall study: Per sample, median TRB depth was about 52,000 reads, yielding a median approximately 2,400 distinct clonotypes. Notes on the study in general: TRB repertoire shifts in secondary cytopenia and chronic lymphocytic leukemia mostly reflected lymphoma, not autoimmunity. Primary autoimmune cytopenia patients seemingly lacked the physiological T cell clusters found in healthy donors.

TRB was amplified from roughly 250 ng of peripheral blood genomic DNA per sample. Sequencing used peripheral blood. The clonotype originates from a human donor with an autoimmune cytopenia or autoimmune hepatitis (not recorded which). V usage is TRBV19 and J usage is TRBJ1-5; TCRdb designates TRBD1, a call that cannot be tested without DNA. The CDR3 is CASSPRGIEGGQPQHF. The complete variable domain, with remaining parts taken from reference TRBV19 and TRBJ1-5, reads DGGITQSPKYLFRKEGQNVTLSCEQNLNHDAMYWYRQDPGQGLRLIYYSQIVNDFQKGDIAEGYSVSREKKESFPLTVTSAQKNPTAFYLCASSPRGIEGGQPQHFGDGTRLSIL.